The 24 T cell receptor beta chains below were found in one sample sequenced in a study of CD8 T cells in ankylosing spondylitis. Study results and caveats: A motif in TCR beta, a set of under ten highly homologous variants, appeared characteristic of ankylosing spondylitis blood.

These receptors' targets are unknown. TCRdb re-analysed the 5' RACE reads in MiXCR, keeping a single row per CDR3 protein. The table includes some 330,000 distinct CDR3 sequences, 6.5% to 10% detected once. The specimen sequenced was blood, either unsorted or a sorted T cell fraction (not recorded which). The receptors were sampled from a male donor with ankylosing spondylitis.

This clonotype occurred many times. CDR3 DNA: TGTGCCAGCAGCTTAGTGGGTTACCAAGAGACCCAGTACTTC. Translation gives CASSLVGYQETQYF. This chain joins TRBV7-2 and TRBJ2-5; no definite D call. Trimming removed 1 base from V and 0 bases from J, with 6 bases in between. The CDR3 totals 14 residues. Germline V CDR1 and CDR2: SGHTA, FQGNSA.

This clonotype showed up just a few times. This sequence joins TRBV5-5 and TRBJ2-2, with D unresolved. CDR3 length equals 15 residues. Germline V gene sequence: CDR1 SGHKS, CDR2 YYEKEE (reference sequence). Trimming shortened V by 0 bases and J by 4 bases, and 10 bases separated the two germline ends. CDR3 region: CASSLDGVVTGELFF. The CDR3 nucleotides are TGTGCCAGCAGCTTGGATGGGGTCGTCACCGGGGAGCTGTTTTTT.

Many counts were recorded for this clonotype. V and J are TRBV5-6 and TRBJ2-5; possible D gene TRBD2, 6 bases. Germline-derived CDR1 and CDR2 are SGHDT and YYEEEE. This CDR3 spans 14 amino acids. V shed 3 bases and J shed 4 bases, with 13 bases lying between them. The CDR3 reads CASSSERGVETQYF. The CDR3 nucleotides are TGTGCCAGCAGCTCTGAACGCGGGGTAGAGACCCAGTACTTC.

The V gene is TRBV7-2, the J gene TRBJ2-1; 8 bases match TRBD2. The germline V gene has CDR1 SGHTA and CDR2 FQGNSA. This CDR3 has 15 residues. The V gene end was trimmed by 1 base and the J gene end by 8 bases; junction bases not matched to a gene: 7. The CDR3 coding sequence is TGTGCCAGCAGCTTAGAAAGGACTAGCTGGGATGAGCAGTTCTTC. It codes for CASSLERTSWDEQFF.

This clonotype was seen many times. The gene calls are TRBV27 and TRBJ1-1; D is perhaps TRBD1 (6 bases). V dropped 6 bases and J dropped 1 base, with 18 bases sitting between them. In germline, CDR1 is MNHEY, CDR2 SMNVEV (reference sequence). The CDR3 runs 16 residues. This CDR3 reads CASSRGGLTGNTEAFF. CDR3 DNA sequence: TGTGCCAGCAGCAGAGGGGGGCTCACAGGGAACACTGAAGCTTTCTTT.

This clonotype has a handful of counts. The CDR3 DNA sequence: TGTGCCACGAGGCGGTCTAGCGGGAGGGCGAATGAGCAGTTCTTC. Protein product: CATRRSSGRANEQFF. The chain combines TRBV12-3 or TRBV12-4 with TRBJ2-1; TRBD2 agrees at 12 bases. The CDR3 consists of 15 residues. Losses at the gene ends were 10 bases for V and 7 bases for J; bases not matched to a gene: 11.

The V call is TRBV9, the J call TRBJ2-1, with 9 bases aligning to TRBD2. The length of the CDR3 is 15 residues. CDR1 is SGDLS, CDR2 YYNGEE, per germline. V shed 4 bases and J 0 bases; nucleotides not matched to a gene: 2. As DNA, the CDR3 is TGTGCCAGCAGCAAGACTAGCGGCTCCTACAATGAGCAGTTCTTC. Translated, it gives CASSKTSGSYNEQFF.

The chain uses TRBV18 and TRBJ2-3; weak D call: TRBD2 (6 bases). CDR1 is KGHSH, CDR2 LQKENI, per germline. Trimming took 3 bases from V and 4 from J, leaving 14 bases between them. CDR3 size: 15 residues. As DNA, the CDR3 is TGTGCCAGCTCACCGGGGTCGGGAGCGGCAGATACGCAGTATTTT. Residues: CASSPGSGAADTQYF.

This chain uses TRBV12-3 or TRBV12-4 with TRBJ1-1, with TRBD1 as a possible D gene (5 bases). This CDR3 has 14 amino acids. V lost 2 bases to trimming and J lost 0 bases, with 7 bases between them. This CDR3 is CASSLWGMNTEAFF. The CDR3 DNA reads TGTGCCAGCAGTTTATGGGGCATGAACACTGAAGCTTTCTTT.

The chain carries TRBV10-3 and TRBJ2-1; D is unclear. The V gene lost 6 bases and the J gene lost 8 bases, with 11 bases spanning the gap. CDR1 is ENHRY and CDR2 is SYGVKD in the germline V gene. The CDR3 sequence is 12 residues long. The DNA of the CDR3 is TGTGCCATCAGGACCCCGCGCGATGAGCAGTTCTTC. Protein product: CAIRTPRDEQFF.

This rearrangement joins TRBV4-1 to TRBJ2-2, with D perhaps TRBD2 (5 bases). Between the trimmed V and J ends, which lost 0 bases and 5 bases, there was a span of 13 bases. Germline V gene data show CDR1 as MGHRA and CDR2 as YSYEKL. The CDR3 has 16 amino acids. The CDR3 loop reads CASSQDSGSYTGELFF. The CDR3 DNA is TGCGCCAGCAGCCAAGATTCTGGGAGCTATACCGGGGAGCTGTTTTTT.

The CDR3 spells CSAGSGFNTEAFF. The CDR3 coding sequence is TGCAGTGCAGGTTCAGGGTTCAACACTGAAGCTTTCTTT. The chain links TRBV20-1 to TRBJ1-1; tentatively, D is TRBD1 (5 bases). CDR3 length: 13 residues. Germline assignment: CDR1 DFQATT and CDR2 SNEGSKA (reference sequence). Between the trimmed V and J ends, which lost 6 bases and 2 bases, there was a span of 13 bases.

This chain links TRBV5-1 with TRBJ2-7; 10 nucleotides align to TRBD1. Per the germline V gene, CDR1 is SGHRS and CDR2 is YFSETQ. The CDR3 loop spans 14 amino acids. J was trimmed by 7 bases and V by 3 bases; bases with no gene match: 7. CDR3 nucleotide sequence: TGCGCCAGCAGCTCCGGACAGGGGGTAGGTGAGCAGTACTTC. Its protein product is CASSSGQGVGEQYF.

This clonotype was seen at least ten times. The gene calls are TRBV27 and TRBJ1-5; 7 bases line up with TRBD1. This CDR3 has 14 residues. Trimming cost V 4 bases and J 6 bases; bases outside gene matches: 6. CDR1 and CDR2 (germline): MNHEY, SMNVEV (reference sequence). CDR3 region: CASSSGGYGQPQHF. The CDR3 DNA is TGTGCCAGCAGTTCAGGGGGTTACGGTCAGCCCCAGCATTTT.

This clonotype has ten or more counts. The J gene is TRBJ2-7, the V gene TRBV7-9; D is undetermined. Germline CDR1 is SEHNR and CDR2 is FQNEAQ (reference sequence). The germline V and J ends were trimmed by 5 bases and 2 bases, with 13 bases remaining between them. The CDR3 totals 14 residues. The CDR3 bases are TGTGCCAGCAGCCCTTCGCTAATTCCCTACGAGCAGTACTTC. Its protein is CASSPSLIPYEQYF.

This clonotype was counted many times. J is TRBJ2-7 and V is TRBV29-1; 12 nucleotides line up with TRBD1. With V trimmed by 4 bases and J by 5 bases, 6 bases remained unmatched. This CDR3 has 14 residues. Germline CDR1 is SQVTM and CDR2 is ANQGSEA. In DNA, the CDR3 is TGCAGCGTTGGACCCGGGACAGGGGGCGACGAGCAGTACTTC. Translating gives CSVGPGTGGDEQYF.

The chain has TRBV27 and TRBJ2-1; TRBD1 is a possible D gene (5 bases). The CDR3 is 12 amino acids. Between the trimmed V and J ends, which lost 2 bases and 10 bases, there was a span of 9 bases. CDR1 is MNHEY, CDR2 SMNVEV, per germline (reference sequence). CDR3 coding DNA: TGTGCCAGCAGTTTAGTTTCAGGGGAGCAGTTCTTC. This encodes CASSLVSGEQFF.

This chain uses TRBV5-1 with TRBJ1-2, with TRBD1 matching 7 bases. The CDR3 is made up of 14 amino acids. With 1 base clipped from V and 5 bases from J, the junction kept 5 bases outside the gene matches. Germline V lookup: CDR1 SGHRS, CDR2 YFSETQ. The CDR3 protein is CASSLPGQEYGYTF. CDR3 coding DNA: TGCGCCAGCAGCTTGCCCGGACAGGAATATGGCTACACCTTC.

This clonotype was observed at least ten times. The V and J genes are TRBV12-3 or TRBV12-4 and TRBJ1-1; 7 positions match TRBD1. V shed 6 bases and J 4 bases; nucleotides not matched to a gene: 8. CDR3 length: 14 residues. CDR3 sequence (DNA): TGTGCCAGCAGGGTTGGCAGGGGGAGCACTGAAGCTTTCTTT. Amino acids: CASRVGRGSTEAFF.

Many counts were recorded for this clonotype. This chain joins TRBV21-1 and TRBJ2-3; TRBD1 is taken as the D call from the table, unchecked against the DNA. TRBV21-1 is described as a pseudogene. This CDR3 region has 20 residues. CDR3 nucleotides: TGTGCCAGCAGCGCCCCCGAGGCAACGAAGTGGACAGGGGGCGCAGATACGCAGTATTTT. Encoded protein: CASSAPEATKWTGGADTQYF.

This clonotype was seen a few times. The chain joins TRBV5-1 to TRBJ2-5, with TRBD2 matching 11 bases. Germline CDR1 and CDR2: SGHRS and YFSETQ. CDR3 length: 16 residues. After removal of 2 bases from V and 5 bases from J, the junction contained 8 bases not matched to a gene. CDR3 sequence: CASSFSLAGGLETQYF. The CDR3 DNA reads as TGCGCCAGCAGCTTTTCCCTAGCGGGAGGTCTGGAGACCCAGTACTTC.

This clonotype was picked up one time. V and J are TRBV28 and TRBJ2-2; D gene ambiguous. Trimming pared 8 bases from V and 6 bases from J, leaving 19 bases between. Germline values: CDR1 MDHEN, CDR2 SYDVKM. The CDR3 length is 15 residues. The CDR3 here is CASEGRQMVPGELFF. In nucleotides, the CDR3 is TGTGCCAGCGAAGGGCGCCAGATGGTGCCCGGGGAGCTGTTTTTT. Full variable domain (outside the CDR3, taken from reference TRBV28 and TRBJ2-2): DVKVTQSSRYLVKRTGEKVFLECVQDMDHENMFWYRQDPGLGLRLIYFSYDVKMKEKGDIPEGYSVSREKKERFSLILESASTNQTSMYLCASEGRQMVPGELFFGEGSRLTVL.

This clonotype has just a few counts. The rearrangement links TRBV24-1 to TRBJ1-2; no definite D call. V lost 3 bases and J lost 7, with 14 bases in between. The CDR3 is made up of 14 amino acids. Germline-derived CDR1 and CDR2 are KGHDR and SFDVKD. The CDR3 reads CATSDTPRGSGYTF. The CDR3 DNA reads TGTGCCACCAGTGATACACCTCGGGGAAGTGGCTACACCTTC.

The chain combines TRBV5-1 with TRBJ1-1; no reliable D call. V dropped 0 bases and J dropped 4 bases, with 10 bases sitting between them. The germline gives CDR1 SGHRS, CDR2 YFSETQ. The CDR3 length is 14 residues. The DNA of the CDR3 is TGCGCCAGCAGCTTGGTTGAGTCGAGCACTGAAGCTTTCTTT. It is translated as CASSLVESSTEAFF.